Shown below are 9 T cell receptor beta chains from a single sample sequenced in a study of shared clonotypes between healthy human individuals. Only in-frame clones appear in the TCRdb table, and some are missing; sequencing was by immunoSEQ multiplex PCR. This sample has 2 million to 2.5 million clones, with approximately 93% found just once. The sequenced sample consisted of naive CD4+ T cells from PBMCs. Subset meaning: CD45RA+ positively selected. The receptors come from a man aged 18-30 years in good health. Some clones in this sample may be carry-over from other donors' samples.

The chain is built from TRBV28 and TRBJ2-7; 9 nucleotides line up with TRBD1. The germline V gene has CDR1 MDHEN and CDR2 SYDVKM. Germline trimming cut 1 base from V and 6 bases from J; bases unmatched to any gene: 10. This CDR3 has 16 amino acids. CDR3: CASSLLSRTGAPEQYF. The CDR3 region has the DNA TGTGCCAGCAGTTTATTGTCTAGGACAGGGGCACCCGAGCAGTACTTC.

V gene TRBV5-6 combines with J gene TRBJ2-7; TRBD1 agrees at 12 bases. The CDR3 extends over 15 amino acids. J was trimmed by 12 bases and V by 3 bases; bases with no gene match: 13. Germline CDR1 is SGHDT and CDR2 is YYEEEE. CDR3 sequence: CASSSRPGQGAPLYF. CDR3 sequence (DNA): TGTGCCAGCAGCTCGCGACCGGGACAGGGGGCTCCACTGTACTTC.

The chain links TRBV27 to TRBJ2-1, with 12 bases identical to TRBD2. J gave up 6 bases and V 1 base, and 1 base lay outside the gene matches. The CDR3 totals 15 residues. CDR1 is MNHEY and CDR2 is SMNVEV in the germline V gene (reference sequence). The CDR3 DNA reads TGTGCCAGCAGTTTATTGGGACTAGCGGGCAATGAGCAGTTCTTC. Translating it yields CASSLLGLAGNEQFF.

The chain has TRBV29-1 and TRBJ2-4; D unresolved. The V gene lost 4 bases and the J gene lost 1 base, with 11 bases spanning the gap. The CDR3 has 14 residues. CDR1 SQVTM and CDR2 ANQGSEA come from the germline V gene. CDR3 amino acids: CSVVSGYAKNIQYF. In DNA, the CDR3 is TGCAGCGTTGTATCGGGTTACGCCAAAAACATTCAGTACTTC. The variable domain in full, completed from reference TRBV29-1 and TRBJ2-4, reads SAVISQKPSRDICQRGTSLTIQCQVDSQVTMMFWYRQQPGQSLTLIATANQGSEATYESGFVIDKFPISRPNLTFSTLTVSNMSPEDSSIYLCSVVSGYAKNIQYFGAGTRLSVL.

This rearrangement joins TRBV5-4 to TRBJ2-3, with 13 bases matching TRBD2. Per germline, CDR1 SGHNT and CDR2 YYREEE (reference sequence). Trimming removed 3 bases from V and 5 bases from J; junction bases left unmatched: 15. The CDR3 has 19 amino acids. The CDR3 reads CASSSGLTSGGLRGDTQYF. CDR3 coding DNA: TGTGCCAGCAGCTCGGGACTGACTAGCGGGGGGTTGAGGGGAGATACGCAGTATTTT.

The V and J genes are TRBV21-1 and TRBJ2-1; TRBD2 is taken as the D call from the table, unchecked against the DNA. TRBV21-1 is reported as a pseudogene. The CDR3 has 16 residues. CDR3: CASSKAGLAGADEQFF. CDR3 bases: TGTGCCAGCAGCAAGGCGGGCCTAGCGGGAGCGGATGAGCAGTTCTTC.

The chain employs TRBV19 and TRBJ2-1, with 10 bases fitting TRBD2. Trimming cost V 2 bases and J 7 bases; bases outside gene matches: 5. The CDR3 sequence is 15 residues long. Germline-derived CDR1 and CDR2 are LNHDA and SQIVND (reference sequence). Here the CDR3 DNA reads TGTGCCAGTAGTATACTAGCGGGAGTCCTTAATGAGCAGTTCTTC. Protein: CASSILAGVLNEQFF. Variable domain in full (rest from reference TRBV19 and TRBJ2-1): DGGITQSPKYLFRKEGQNVTLSCEQNLNHDAMYWYRQDPGQGLRLIYYSQIVNDFQKGDIAEGYSVSREKKESFPLTVTSAQKNPTAFYLCASSILAGVLNEQFFGPGTRLTVL.

CDR3 in DNA: TGTGCCAGCAGCCAAGTCCTGCCAGTCTCCTACGAGCAGTACTTC. Its translation is CASSQVLPVSYEQYF. V gene TRBV4-2 combines with J gene TRBJ2-7; D is uncertain. Germline loops: CDR1 LGHNA, CDR2 YNFKEQ. The CDR3 loop spans 15 amino acids. Trimming took 1 base from V and 0 from J, leaving 10 bases between them.

The chain has TRBV6-1 and TRBJ1-5, with D possibly TRBD1 on 5 matching bases. In germline, CDR1 is MNHNS, CDR2 SASEGT. Trimming took off 4 bases at V and 0 bases at J, with 10 bases between the two ends. The CDR3 covers 15 residues. The CDR3 here is CASSAGTVSNQPQHF. The CDR3 DNA follows: TGTGCCAGCAGTGCCGGGACGGTTAGCAATCAGCCCCAGCATTTT.